This TCR beta chain was sequenced for a study of cytomegalovirus exposure and HLA in healthy donors. The count of this clone is one. The protocol was immunoSEQ multiplex PCR, while the TCRdb copy is restricted to in-frame clones and leaves out a portion. The sample carries 95,000 to 120,000 clones, approximately 86% recorded once. This TCR came from a young woman in good health and CMV-seronegative. The sample consisted of PBMCs.

The CDR3 loop reads CASSLLGVEQYF. In nucleotides, the CDR3 is TGTGCCAGCAGTTTATTGGGAGTCGAGCAGTACTTC. The chain carries TRBV28 and TRBJ2-7, with D perhaps matching TRBD2 (5 bases). Germline V gene lookup returns CDR1 MDHEN and CDR2 SYDVKM. The V gene lost 1 base and the J gene lost 6 bases, with 7 bases spanning the gap. The CDR3 is 12 residues long.